A single sample gave rise to the 30 T cell receptor beta chains below, sequenced in a study of CD8+ T cells in alopecia areata. TCR sequencing used cDNA made by reverse transcription of extracted RNA. Data came from immunoSEQ multiplex PCR; TCRdb stores just in-frame clones and leaves some out. The sample carries some 120,000 clones, 58% recorded once. This specimen consisted of CD4+ T cells sorted from blood, obtained at week 0. The source is a human donor with alopecia areata.

This clone was seen only once. V is TRBV4-2 and J is TRBJ2-5; TRBD2 agrees at 14 bases. The CDR3 totals 16 residues. With V trimmed by 1 base and J by 5 bases, 3 bases remained unmatched. Germline V lookup: CDR1 LGHNA, CDR2 YNFKEQ. The CDR3 DNA reads as TGTGCCAGCAGCCAAGGGACTAGCGGGGGGACGGAGACCCAGTACTTC. Translated: CASSQGTSGGTETQYF.

This clone appeared a few times. The chain employs TRBV7-9 and TRBJ2-3; no clear D gene. This CDR3 is 13 amino acids long. Trimming took off 1 base at V and 3 bases at J, with 5 bases between the two ends. Looked up from germline, CDR1 is SEHNR and CDR2 is FQNEAQ (reference sequence). Written as DNA, the CDR3 is TGTGCCAGCAGCTTAGGAAGGACAGATACGCAGTATTTT. Encoded protein: CASSLGRTDTQYF.

The chain links TRBV10-3 to TRBJ2-5; D is uncertain. V was pared by 6 bases and J by 2 bases, with 7 bases between. Germline lookup yields CDR1 ENHRY and CDR2 SYGVKD. CDR3 length: 12 amino acids. The CDR3 protein is CAISERQETQYF. Written as DNA, the CDR3 is TGTGCCATCAGCGAGCGACAAGAGACCCAGTACTTC.

This chain links TRBV7-9 with TRBJ1-4; 9 positions agree with TRBD1. The ends lost 4 bases at V and 7 bases at J; junction bases unmatched: 7. Germline CDR1 and CDR2: SEHNR and FQNEAQ (reference sequence). This CDR3 is 15 amino acids long. The CDR3 nucleotides read TGTGCCAGCAGCTCGACGGGACAGGGTAGTGAAAAACTGTTTTTT. Translated, it gives CASSSTGQGSEKLFF.

The chain joins TRBV7-9 to TRBJ2-5, with 8 bases matching TRBD2. J was trimmed by 5 bases and V by 3 bases; bases with no gene match: 11. Germline V lookup: CDR1 SEHNR, CDR2 FQNEAQ (reference sequence). The CDR3 covers 16 residues. DNA of the CDR3: TGTGCCAGCAGCTTCATAGAGACAGGCGGGGGGGAGACCCAGTACTTC. Protein product: CASSFIETGGGETQYF.

This clone was found once. The CDR3 spells CAWSAGTSGPRGGQFF. For the CDR3, the DNA is TGTGCCTGGAGTGCCGGGACTAGCGGGCCGAGAGGGGGGCAGTTCTTC. The rearrangement uses TRBV30 and TRBJ2-1, with 12 bases aligning to TRBD2. Trimming removed 1 base from V and 12 bases from J; junction bases left unmatched: 13. Germline V lookup: CDR1 GTSNPN, CDR2 SVGIG (reference sequence). The CDR3 is made up of 16 amino acids. Based on the CDR3 plus reference TRBV30 and TRBJ2-1, the full variable domain is SQTIHQWPATLVQPVGSPLSLECTVEGTSNPNLYWYRQAAGRGLQLLFYSVGIGQISSEVPQNLSASRPQDRQFILSSKKLLLSDSGFYLCAWSAGTSGPRGGQFFGPGTRLTVL.

The chain joins TRBV25-1 to TRBJ1-1; D is undetermined. Germline assignment: CDR1 MGHDK and CDR2 SYGVNS. The CDR3 extends over 14 amino acids. V was shortened by 3 bases and J by 6 bases, with 14 bases between the two germline ends. The chain's CDR3 is CASSDVDNLAEAFF. The CDR3 nucleotides read TGTGCCAGCAGTGACGTCGACAATTTGGCTGAAGCTTTCTTT. Looking up the rest from reference TRBV25-1 and TRBJ1-1 gives the full variable domain: EADIYQTPRYLVIGTGKKITLECSQTMGHDKMYWYQQDPGMELHLIHYSYGVNSTEKGDLSSESTVSRIRTEHFPLTLESARPSHTSQYLCASSDVDNLAEAFFGQGTRLTVV.

This sequence joins TRBV4-1 and TRBJ2-7; no firm D call. Trimming removed 2 bases from V and 6 bases from J, with 11 bases in between. This CDR3 contains 13 residues. The germline CDR1 and CDR2 sequences are MGHRA and YSYEKL. For the CDR3, the DNA is TGCGCCAGCAGCCAAATAGGGATTGCCGAGCAGTACTTC. Translated: CASSQIGIAEQYF.

The J gene is TRBJ2-1, the V gene TRBV27; 7 nucleotides align to TRBD1. V was clipped by 2 bases and J by 6 bases; unmatched bases: 13. There are 17 residues in the CDR3. Per germline, CDR1 MNHEY and CDR2 SMNVEV (reference sequence). CDR3 loop: CASSLRPGTVGPNEQFF. The CDR3 DNA reads as TGTGCCAGCAGTTTAAGACCCGGGACAGTCGGACCCAATGAGCAGTTCTTC.

This clone has more than one count but fewer than ten. This sequence joins TRBV6-1 and TRBJ2-7; a weak D match, TRBD2 (6 bases). The CDR3 is 16 amino acids. Germline V lookup: CDR1 MNHNS, CDR2 SASEGT. V lost 3 bases, J lost 1 base, and 16 bases lay in between. In DNA, the CDR3 is TGTGCCAGCAGTGACCCCCCAGCGGAGGGATCCTACGAGCAGTACTTC. Its protein product is CASSDPPAEGSYEQYF.

This clone appeared a few times. This rearrangement joins TRBV14 to TRBJ2-7, with a weak D call TRBD2 (6 bases). Germline V gives CDR1 SGHDN, CDR2 FVKESK. Trimming cost V 2 bases and J 1 base, with 12 bases left between them. This CDR3 has 15 amino acids. The CDR3 DNA sequence: TGTGCCAGCAGCCAACTAGGGACTTCGTCCTACGAGCAGTACTTC. This encodes CASSQLGTSSYEQYF.

This clone was seen a handful of times. The chain uses TRBV29-1 and TRBJ2-7; D gene uncertain. This CDR3 has 14 amino acids. Germline CDR1 SQVTM, CDR2 ANQGSEA. Between the trimmed V and J ends, which lost 6 bases and 4 bases, there was a span of 19 bases. CDR3: CSVSSGGGRYEQYF. The CDR3 DNA reads TGCAGCGTCTCATCAGGCGGTGGCCGTTACGAGCAGTACTTC.

This chain connects TRBV5-4 to TRBJ2-7, with D maybe TRBD2 (6 bases). The CDR3 loop spans 14 amino acids. Trimming took 0 bases from V and 5 from J, leaving 12 bases between them. Germline V gives CDR1 SGHNT, CDR2 YYREEE (reference sequence). CDR3 loop: CASSLEGGPNEQYF. In nucleotides, the CDR3 is TGTGCCAGCAGCTTGGAGGGAGGCCCCAACGAGCAGTACTTC. Supplemented by reference TRBV5-4 and TRBJ2-7, the full variable domain reads ETGVTQSPTHLIKTRGQQVTLRCSSQSGHNTVSWYQQALGQGPQFIFQYYREEENGRGNFPPRFSGLQFPNYSSELNVNALELDDSALYLCASSLEGGPNEQYFGPGTRLTVT.

This clone has only a few counts. The rearrangement uses TRBV7-2 and TRBJ1-5; weak D call: TRBD1 (6 bases). CDR3 length equals 16 residues. Germline CDR1 reads SGHTA; CDR2 reads FQGNSA. Between the trimmed V and J ends, which lost 5 bases and 4 bases, there was a span of 18 bases. CDR3: CASSPQPRDKNQPQHF. The CDR3, as DNA: TGTGCCAGCAGCCCCCAGCCCCGGGACAAAAATCAGCCCCAGCATTTT.

This clone has just a few counts. The chain uses TRBV2 and TRBJ2-5; D is unresolved. Trimming left V 5 bases short and J 4 bases short, with 8 bases between. CDR1 and CDR2 (germline): SNHLY, FYNNEI. The CDR3 covers 12 residues. CDR3 protein: CASSTVLETQYF. CDR3 DNA: TGTGCCAGCAGTACCGTACTAGAGACCCAGTACTTC.

The chain carries TRBV5-1 and TRBJ2-3; 7 positions agree with TRBD2. Germline CDR1 reads SGHRS; CDR2 reads YFSETQ. This CDR3 is 14 amino acids long. With 8 bases clipped from V and 1 base from J, the junction kept 7 bases outside the gene matches. CDR3 loop: CARERDEGTDTQYF. The CDR3 nucleotides are TGCGCCAGGGAGCGGGATGAGGGCACAGATACGCAGTATTTT.

The rearrangement links TRBV7-3 to TRBJ2-5; TRBD1 aligns across 9 bases. Trimming took 5 bases from V and 7 from J; bases not matched to a gene: 8. The CDR3 is 14 amino acids. Germline V lookup: CDR1 SGHTA, CDR2 FQGTGA. The CDR3 reads CASSLPGQGTTQYF. DNA of the CDR3: TGTGCCAGCAGCCTACCGGGACAGGGTACGACCCAGTACTTC.

The V gene is TRBV2, the J gene TRBJ1-1, with a possible D match to TRBD1 (5 bases). The V end was cut by 1 base, the J end by 3 bases, with 9 bases between. This CDR3 has 14 residues. Germline V CDR1 and CDR2: SNHLY, FYNNEI. CDR3 residues: CASSEVRGYTEAFF. The DNA for the CDR3 is TGTGCCAGCAGTGAAGTTCGGGGGTACACTGAAGCTTTCTTT.

This clone was picked up one time. The chain is built from TRBV7-3 and TRBJ2-5; D possibly uses TRBD1 or TRBD2 (5 bases each). Trimming stripped 2 bases from V and 5 bases from J, with 12 bases between. There are 14 residues in the CDR3. Germline V CDR1 and CDR2: SGHTA, FQGTGA. The CDR3, as DNA: TGTGCCAGCAGCTTATCCCGGGACGGGGAGACCCAGTACTTC. Translating gives CASSLSRDGETQYF.

The chain couples TRBV5-6 to TRBJ2-5; 10 bases map to TRBD1. The CDR3 is made up of 14 amino acids. Germline V gene data show CDR1 as SGHDT and CDR2 as YYEEEE. V was pared by 5 bases and J by 8 bases, with 9 bases of the junction left unmatched. CDR3: CASRTGQGSLTQYF. CDR3 nucleotides: TGTGCCAGCAGAACGGGACAGGGGTCCTTAACCCAGTACTTC. The entire variable domain, with the rest obtained from reference TRBV5-6 and TRBJ2-5, is as follows: DAGVTQSPTHLIKTRGQQVTLRCSPKSGHDTVSWYQQALGQGPQFIFQYYEEEERQRGNFPDRFSGHQFPNYSSELNVNALLLGDSALYLCASRTGQGSLTQYFGPGTRLLVL.

This clone was detected only a few times. The genes are TRBV7-8 and TRBJ1-5; the D is unclear. Germline values: CDR1 SGHVS, CDR2 FQNEAQ. The CDR3 loop spans 14 amino acids. V lost 0 bases to trimming and J lost 7 bases, with 10 bases between them. The CDR3 DNA reads as TGTGCCAGCAGCTTAGCTGGATTTTGGCAGCCCCAGCATTTT. This translates into CASSLAGFWQPQHF.

As concerns this clone: Within the sample, other DNA sequences also encode this same CDR3. The chain joins TRBV5-1 to TRBJ2-5; D ambiguous. The CDR3 covers 12 residues. The V end was cut by 2 bases, the J end by 2 bases, with 4 bases between. Germline lookup yields CDR1 SGHRS and CDR2 YFSETQ. The CDR3 here is CASSLKQETQYF. The CDR3 DNA is TGCGCCAGCAGCTTAAAACAAGAGACCCAGTACTTC.

J is TRBJ2-7 and V is TRBV4-1, with TRBD1 matching over 8 bases. Trimming removed 0 bases from V and 1 base from J; junction bases left unmatched: 8. The CDR3 consists of 17 residues. CDR1 MGHRA and CDR2 YSYEKL come from the germline V gene. CDR3 sequence: CASSQDRLRDRSYEQYF. The CDR3 nucleotides read TGCGCCAGCAGCCAAGACCGCCTCCGGGACAGGTCCTACGAGCAGTACTTC.

The chain employs TRBV9 and TRBJ2-3; unclear D gene. The CDR3 runs to 14 residues. Trimming took 2 bases from V and 2 from J, leaving 9 bases between them. CDR1 SGDLS and CDR2 YYNGEE come from the germline V gene. The DNA of the CDR3 is TGTGCCAGCAGCGTCCTCTTGGCCACAGATACGCAGTATTTT. This codes for CASSVLLATDTQYF. Drawing the rest from reference TRBV9 and TRBJ2-3, the complete variable domain is DSGVTQTPKHLITATGQRVTLRCSPRSGDLSVYWYQQSLDQGLQFLIQYYNGEERAKGNILERFSAQQFPDLHSELNLSSLELGDSALYFCASSVLLATDTQYFGPGTRLTVL.

The sample holds a few counts of this clone. This sequence joins TRBV10-3 and TRBJ2-5; possibly TRBD1 for D (6 bases). Germline V gene sequence: CDR1 ENHRY, CDR2 SYGVKD. The CDR3 totals 13 residues. V was pared by 4 bases and J by 5 bases, with 11 bases between. CDR3 sequence reads: CAISGTAGETQYF. The CDR3, as DNA: TGTGCCATCAGTGGGACAGCCGGGGAGACCCAGTACTTC.

Concerning this clone: In the same sample, other DNA sequences code for this CDR3. The V and J genes are TRBV5-1 and TRBJ1-2; possibly TRBD1 for D (5 bases). CDR3 length equals 14 residues. V was shortened by 1 base and J by 2 bases, with 9 bases between the two germline ends. Germline CDR1 reads SGHRS; CDR2 reads YFSETQ. In nucleotides, the CDR3 is TGCGCCAGCAGCTTGTCCCCAGGGAACTATGGCTACACCTTC. Its translation: CASSLSPGNYGYTF.

This clone showed up just a few times. V is TRBV28 and J is TRBJ2-1, with unresolved D. The germline V gene encodes CDR1 MDHEN and CDR2 SYDVKM. CDR3 size: 11 residues. Trimming took off 5 bases at V and 8 bases at J, with 7 bases between the two ends. In nucleotides, the CDR3 is TGTGCCAGCAGTACCTCTGATGAGCAGTTCTTC. Translated: CASSTSDEQFF.

The chain couples TRBV7-2 to TRBJ1-2; 9 bases agree with TRBD1. The CDR3 sequence is 14 residues long. Germline V gives CDR1 SGHTA, CDR2 FQGNSA. Germline trimming cut 4 bases from V and 7 bases from J; bases unmatched to any gene: 7. CDR3 in amino acids: CASSSGQGLSGYTF. CDR3 DNA sequence: TGTGCCAGCAGCTCGGGACAGGGACTTAGTGGCTACACCTTC. Complete variable domain (other parts from reference TRBV7-2 and TRBJ1-2): GAGVSQSPSNKVTEKGKDVELRCDPISGHTALYWYRQSLGQGLEFLIYFQGNSAPDKSGLPSDRFSAERTGGSVSTLTIQRTQQEDSAVYLCASSSGQGLSGYTFGSGTRLTVV.

This clone came up many times. V is TRBV27 and J is TRBJ1-6; D gene uncertain. The ends were cut back, 1 base at V and 9 bases at J, with 10 bases in the middle. Germline-derived CDR1 and CDR2 are MNHEY and SMNVEV (reference sequence). CDR3 length: 14 residues. In nucleotides, the CDR3 is TGTGCCAGCAGTTTATTCACAAATCGTTCACCCCTCCACTTT. Amino acid sequence: CASSLFTNRSPLHF.

This clone was counted between two and nine times. The V call is TRBV7-9, the J call TRBJ1-4, with D unclear. The V gene's germline CDR1 is SEHNR and CDR2 FQNEAQ (reference sequence). V lost 6 bases, J lost 0 bases, and 8 bases lay in between. The CDR3 is 14 amino acids. The DNA for the CDR3 is TGTGCCAGCAGTTTCGATGCAACTAATGAAAAACTGTTTTTT. It yields the protein CASSFDATNEKLFF.